These 21 T cell receptor beta chains originate from one sample sequenced in a study of T cells in Graves' hyperthyroidism and ophthalmopathy. Amplified TCR beta CDR3 regions derived from RNA transcripts. Carried out on the TCR CDR3, a first-round RT-PCR used the HTBI primer set. Using its own MiXCR run on the multiplex PCR reads, TCRdb lists one record per CDR3 protein. The sample records hundreds of thousands of distinct CDR3 sequences, around a sixth being singletons. Sample: blood. The receptors derive from a woman between 45 and 65 years old with Graves' hyperthyroidism that later progressed to Graves' ophthalmopathy.

This clonotype was observed at least ten times. V usage is TRBV3-1 and J usage is TRBJ2-7; 9 nucleotides align to TRBD1. The germline V gene encodes CDR1 LGHDT and CDR2 YNNKEL (reference sequence). This CDR3 spans 17 amino acids. J was trimmed by 3 bases and V by 1 base; bases with no gene match: 10. CDR3 in amino acids: CASSQGPLGTGSYEQYF. CDR3 coding DNA: TGTGCCAGCAGCCAAGGCCCGTTGGGGACAGGGAGCTACGAGCAGTACTTC.

V gene TRBV5-6 combines with J gene TRBJ2-1; D unresolved. Trimming pared 4 bases from V and 9 bases from J, leaving 14 bases between. The CDR3 spans 13 residues. Per germline, CDR1 SGHDT and CDR2 YYEEEE. CDR3 amino acids: CASSRGIPGEQFF. DNA of the CDR3: TGTGCCAGCAGCCGTGGTATACCTGGTGAGCAGTTCTTC.

This clonotype was counted a few times. The rearrangement links TRBV19 to TRBJ1-5, with 8 nucleotides matching TRBD1. The V and J ends lost 6 bases and 3 bases, in that order; junction bases with no gene match: 7. This CDR3 comprises 15 residues. In germline, CDR1 is LNHDA, CDR2 SQIVND (reference sequence). This CDR3 is CASSPGTGFNQPQHF. As DNA, the CDR3 is TGTGCCAGTAGCCCTGGGACAGGATTCAATCAGCCCCAGCATTTT. Using reference TRBV19 and TRBJ1-5 for the parts outside the CDR3, the full variable domain is DGGITQSPKYLFRKEGQNVTLSCEQNLNHDAMYWYRQDPGQGLRLIYYSQIVNDFQKGDIAEGYSVSREKKESFPLTVTSAQKNPTAFYLCASSPGTGFNQPQHFGDGTRLSIL.

This clonotype appeared a few times. This chain links TRBV12-3 or TRBV12-4 with TRBJ1-4; D is undetermined. The CDR3 is made up of 15 amino acids. The ends were cut back, 7 bases at V and 2 bases at J, with 14 bases in the middle. CDR3 region: CASTLGSLTNEKLFF. As DNA, the CDR3 is TGTGCCAGCACCCTGGGGAGTTTGACTAATGAAAAACTGTTTTTT.

The chain is built from TRBV19 and TRBJ1-5; the D is unclear. V was cut by 7 bases and J by 4 bases, with 14 bases left in between. Germline CDR1 LNHDA, CDR2 SQIVND (reference sequence). The CDR3 runs 14 residues. CDR3 residues: CASTSVGINQPQHF. The CDR3 bases are TGTGCCAGTACCTCGGTAGGGATTAATCAGCCCCAGCATTTT.

This clonotype was detected ten times or more. The chain has TRBV12-3 or TRBV12-4 and TRBJ2-3; 8 bases align to TRBD1. This CDR3 comprises 15 residues. V was clipped by 7 bases and J by 0 bases; unmatched bases: 6. The CDR3 reads CASNPQGASTDTQYF. The DNA for the CDR3 is TGTGCCAGCAACCCTCAGGGGGCTAGCACAGATACGCAGTATTTT.

Many counts were recorded for this clonotype. The chain uses TRBV7-3 and TRBJ1-1, with unresolved D. Germline CDR1 is SGHTA and CDR2 is FQGTGA. The ends were cut back, 5 bases at V and 5 bases at J, with 18 bases in the middle. This CDR3 is 15 amino acids long. Written as DNA, the CDR3 is TGTGCCAGCAGCCAAACGGTGGGCGCGGGAACTGAAGCTTTCTTT. Protein sequence: CASSQTVGAGTEAFF.

V usage is TRBV29-1 and J usage is TRBJ1-2; perhaps TRBD1 as D (6 bases). V was clipped by 6 bases and J by 0 bases, with 14 bases between them. Germline V lookup: CDR1 SQVTM, CDR2 ANQGSEA. The CDR3 sequence is 14 residues long. CDR3 loop: CSVLSRGPNYGYTF. The DNA of the CDR3 is TGCAGCGTCTTATCCAGGGGCCCTAACTATGGCTACACCTTC.

DNA for the CDR3: TGTGCCAGCAGCCGCTTAGACGGGGACTTGAGGCAGTATTTT. Its protein is CASSRLDGDLRQYF. J is TRBJ2-3 and V is TRBV7-9; tentatively, D is TRBD2 (6 bases). The CDR3 consists of 14 residues. Trimming cost V 5 bases and J 11 bases, with 20 bases left between them. Germline V gene data show CDR1 as SEHNR and CDR2 as FQNEAQ (reference sequence).

The chain employs TRBV5-1 and TRBJ1-3; D may be TRBD1 (6 bases). The CDR3 totals 17 residues. CDR1 is SGHRS and CDR2 is YFSETQ in the germline V gene. Trimming took 0 bases from V and 0 from J, leaving 13 bases between them. In nucleotides, the CDR3 is TGCGCCAGCAGCTTGGAAAGGGACACCCACTCTGGAAACACCATATATTTT. Residues: CASSLERDTHSGNTIYF.

The table lists this clonotype with a few counts. V usage is TRBV7-8 and J usage is TRBJ1-5, with a possible D match to TRBD1 (5 bases). V lost 0 bases and J lost 6, with 12 bases in between. This CDR3 region has 15 residues. The V gene's germline CDR1 is SGHVS and CDR2 FQNEAQ. The CDR3 loop reads CASSLAQGRSQPQHF. CDR3 bases: TGTGCCAGCAGCTTAGCCCAGGGAAGGTCTCAGCCCCAGCATTTT.

This clonotype was picked up many times. The gene calls are TRBV7-2 and TRBJ1-4, with D possibly TRBD1 on 5 matching bases. Per the germline V gene, CDR1 is SGHTA and CDR2 is FQGNSA. Trimming left V 5 bases short and J 2 bases short, with 15 bases between. This CDR3 spans 16 amino acids. The CDR3 region has the DNA TGTGCCAGCAGCCGGGGCAACTTACCTACTAATGAAAAACTGTTTTTT. Amino acid sequence: CASSRGNLPTNEKLFF. Looking up the rest from reference TRBV7-2 and TRBJ1-4 gives the full variable domain: GAGVSQSPSNKVTEKGKDVELRCDPISGHTALYWYRQSLGQGLEFLIYFQGNSAPDKSGLPSDRFSAERTGGSVSTLTIQRTQQEDSAVYLCASSRGNLPTNEKLFFGSGTQLSVL.

This clonotype appeared a few times. V and J are TRBV5-6 and TRBJ2-3, with no clear D. The CDR3 is made up of 13 amino acids. Germline assignment: CDR1 SGHDT and CDR2 YYEEEE. V lost 0 bases and J 5 bases, leaving 7 bases between the germline ends. CDR3 DNA sequence: TGTGCCAGCAGCTTGGGGGTCGAAGATACGCAGTATTTT. Protein: CASSLGVEDTQYF.

The rearrangement uses TRBV15 and TRBJ1-5; TRBD1 aligns across 10 bases. V lost 6 bases, J lost 9 bases, and 11 bases stayed unmatched. The length of the CDR3 is 15 residues. The germline V gene encodes CDR1 LNHNV and CDR2 YYDKDF (reference sequence). CDR3 sequence (DNA): TGTGCCACCAGTAAAAGACAGGGGGCCAATTCGCCCCAGCATTTT. Its translation: CATSKRQGANSPQHF.

This clonotype came up a few times. The chain is built from TRBV4-1 and TRBJ2-3; 8 bases are shared with TRBD2. Germline V gene data show CDR1 as MGHRA and CDR2 as YSYEKL. The CDR3 spans 15 residues. The V segment lost 5 bases and the J segment 1 base; nucleotides outside the gene matches: 5. CDR3 region: CASSGTRGRTDTQYF. The CDR3 nucleotides are TGCGCCAGCAGCGGGACTAGAGGCCGCACAGATACGCAGTATTTT.

In its sample, this clonotype was seen a few times. The CDR3 region is CSVWTSGGKNTGELFF. The CDR3 coding sequence is TGCAGCGTGTGGACTAGCGGGGGGAAAAACACCGGGGAGCTGTTTTTT. The rearrangement joins TRBV29-1 to TRBJ2-2, with 14 bases aligning to TRBD2. The CDR3 length is 16 residues. Per germline, CDR1 SQVTM and CDR2 ANQGSEA. Trimming took 6 bases from V and 2 from J; bases not matched to a gene: 5.

The count of this clonotype is one. The chain has TRBV7-9 and TRBJ1-4, with 7 bases that match TRBD1. Trimming removed 4 bases from V and 4 bases from J; junction bases left unmatched: 6. This CDR3 is built from 15 residues. Germline assignment: CDR1 SEHNR and CDR2 FQNEAQ (reference sequence). Here the CDR3 DNA reads TGTGCCAGCAGCTCGGTACAGGGGAATAATGAAAAACTGTTTTTT. Protein product: CASSSVQGNNEKLFF.

This clonotype was observed a few times. This chain joins TRBV4-1 and TRBJ1-5; D unresolved. The germline V gene has CDR1 MGHRA and CDR2 YSYEKL. The ends were cut back, 1 base at V and 7 bases at J, with 14 bases in the middle. This CDR3 is 15 amino acids long. The CDR3 DNA sequence: TGCGCCAGCAGCCAAGGTCTGGGAACGGGACAGCCCCAGCATTTT. Translated, it gives CASSQGLGTGQPQHF.

Concerning this clonotype itself: A read error may be the cause here, since a much bigger clone is one base away. The chain has TRBV13 and TRBJ2-7; the D is unclear. The germline V gene has CDR1 PRHDT and CDR2 FYEKMQ (reference sequence). This CDR3 has 15 residues. The ends were cut back, 8 bases at V and 0 bases at J, with 17 bases in the middle. The CDR3 sequence is CASGPWKVSSYEQYF. The CDR3 bases are TGTGCCAGCGGCCCCTGGAAAGTGAGCTCCTACGAGCAGTACTTC.

The CDR3 region has the DNA TGCGCCAGCAGTGAGTGGGAGGATAATTCACCCCTCCACTTT. This codes for CASSEWEDNSPLHF. The chain recombines TRBV10-2 with TRBJ1-6; D unresolved. Germline-derived CDR1 and CDR2 are WSHSY and SAAADI. Trimming took 1 base from V and 5 from J, leaving 6 bases between them. This CDR3 is 14 amino acids long.

The rearrangement uses TRBV2 and TRBJ2-5; 8 positions agree with TRBD2. CDR3 length: 16 amino acids. V lost 6 bases and J lost 5; bases outside the gene matches: 14. Germline loops: CDR1 SNHLY, CDR2 FYNNEI. CDR3 in amino acids: CASRGSGTRGVETQYF. The DNA for the CDR3 is TGTGCCAGCAGAGGTTCCGGGACTAGAGGGGTTGAGACCCAGTACTTC.